Here is one T cell receptor beta chain with its context. Its antigen is unidentified. In the PCR, 60 Vbeta and 13 Jbeta primers were used. TCRdb's copy holds only in-frame clones and misses some; the assay was immunoSEQ multiplex PCR. The repertoire holds a few hundred thousand clones, with over 75% as singletons. This sample was taken from a study of cytomegalovirus exposure and HLA in healthy donors. General observations from the study: The study recorded 160 or so TCR beta chains that were cytomegalovirus-associated. Follow-up analysis later connected one missense variant in DCLRE1C with trimming of TCR beta V- and J-genes. Likely technical artifact: a cluster of highly shared sequence variants.

The CDR3 has 17 amino acids. Germline CDR1 LNHNV, CDR2 YYDKDF (reference sequence). With 0 bases clipped from V and 4 bases from J, the junction kept 4 bases outside the gene matches. The sequence derives from a woman aged 25-40 years in good health and CMV-seronegative. The rearrangement uses TRBV15 and TRBJ2-1; 12 nucleotides match TRBD2. The material sequenced was PBMCs. CDR3 residues: CATSRDRLAGAYNEQFF. The CDR3 nucleotides are TGTGCCACCAGCAGAGATCGACTAGCGGGAGCATACAATGAGCAGTTCTTC.